Reported below is one TCR beta chain. Its antigen remains unidentified. These data originate in a study of T cell repertoires in cytomegalovirus infection. One entry per CDR3 protein, called by TCRdb with MiXCR from the reads. The table includes approximately 74,000 distinct CDR3 sequences, 35% to 45% detected once. Sequenced material: CD8+ T cells from cultured PBMCs, taken from culture after CMV antigen stimulation. The sequence came from a human donor in good health (CMV status not recorded). Some clones in this sample may be carry-over from other donors' samples.

In DNA, the CDR3 is TGTGCCAGCAGTTTATTTTCGGGGACGGGCGAGCAGTACTTC. It specifies CASSLFSGTGEQYF. The chain joins TRBV12-3 or TRBV12-4 to TRBJ2-7; D might be TRBD1 or TRBD2, each matching 5 bases. The CDR3 loop spans 14 amino acids. Between the trimmed V and J ends, which lost 2 bases and 6 bases, there was a span of 14 bases.